Sequencing of this TCR beta chain was carried out in a study of T cell repertoires in cytomegalovirus infection. Whole-study context: An indication of both CMV infection and matching HLA type came from public TCR beta signatures.

Trimming took off 4 bases at V and 8 bases at J, with 8 bases between the two ends. Germline V lookup: CDR1 SEHNR, CDR2 FQNEAQ (reference sequence). The CDR3 is 11 amino acids. Broader study findings: Identification of carriers of CMV plus the relevant HLA was performed using cumulative public TCR beta family frequency. Clonotypes of TCR beta that were HLA-C-restricted and CMV-specific dominated the ex vivo response.

This clonotype was picked up many times. The antigen remains undetermined. TCRdb itself ran the reads through MiXCR, one entry per CDR3 protein. Of roughly 500,000 distinct CDR3 sequences detected, roughly 10% appear once; the ten largest clones hold around 9.6%. This receptor was taken from a human donor in good health (CMV status not recorded). Some clones in this sample may be carry-over from other donors' samples. Sequenced material: PBMCs. The chain has TRBV7-9 and TRBJ1-1; D is unresolved. This chain's CDR3 is CASSSAFEAFF. In DNA, the CDR3 is TGTGCCAGCAGCTCGGCGTTCGAAGCTTTCTTT.